The clone carrying this T cell receptor (beta chain) appeared many times. Its antigen is as yet unknown. The sample originates from a study of T cells in Graves' hyperthyroidism and ophthalmopathy. Germline V gives CDR1 DFQATT, CDR2 SNEGSKA (reference sequence). J was trimmed by 8 bases and V by 2 bases; bases with no gene match: 12. CDR3 length equals 16 residues. General study findings and limits: A 13 V-J model separated ophthalmopathy from stable hyperthyroidism.

The patients, who ranged from 18 to 65 in age, presented with newly diagnosed hyperthyroidism lasting under 2 months. Amplified TCR beta CDR3 regions came from RNA transcripts. TCR CDR3 underwent first-round RT-PCR with the HTBI primer set. TCRdb re-called the multiplex PCR reads with MiXCR, one entry per CDR3 protein. The sample consists of approximately 360,000 distinct CDR3 sequences, 15% to 19% of them appearing once. The chain recombines TRBV20-1 with TRBJ2-1; 10 bases line up with TRBD2. This receptor was taken from a woman aged 18-29 years with Graves' hyperthyroidism that later progressed to Graves' ophthalmopathy. Sequencing used blood. CDR3: CSARKGASGSQDEQFF. The CDR3 region has the DNA TGCAGTGCTAGAAAGGGGGCTAGCGGGAGTCAGGATGAGCAGTTCTTC.